Sequencing of this TCR beta chain was carried out in a study of T cells in Graves' hyperthyroidism and ophthalmopathy. Amplified TCR beta CDR3 regions came from RNA transcripts. Using the HTBI primer set, a first-round RT-PCR was run on the TCR CDR3. MiXCR was run by TCRdb on the multiplex PCR reads, yielding one entry per CDR3 protein. The profile covers 300,000 to 450,000 distinct CDR3 sequences, with about 13% appearing a single time and 9% to 9.5% taken by the ten largest. Calling Graves' hyperthyroidism stable meant ophthalmopathy did not progress within 18 months. Germline-derived CDR1 and CDR2 are LNHDA and SQIVND (reference sequence). The CDR3 is 14 amino acids. V was clipped by 2 bases and J by 4 bases, with 11 bases between them.

This TCR was sampled from a woman aged 18-29 years with Graves' hyperthyroidism. The material sequenced was blood. The V call is TRBV19, the J call TRBJ1-1, with D possibly being TRBD1 (5 bases). The CDR3 DNA sequence: TGTGCCAGTAGTATACCGATTGGGGGCACTGAAGCTTTCTTT. This sequence encodes CASSIPIGGTEAFF. Filled out from reference TRBV19 and TRBJ1-1, the complete variable domain reads DGGITQSPKYLFRKEGQNVTLSCEQNLNHDAMYWYRQDPGQGLRLIYYSQIVNDFQKGDIAEGYSVSREKKESFPLTVTSAQKNPTAFYLCASSIPIGGTEAFFGQGTRLTVV.